These T cell receptor beta chains were read from a single sample in a study of OX40 agonist ivuxolimab in advanced cancers. TCRdb's table, derived via immunoSEQ multiplex PCR, lists solely in-frame clones and lacks some. The sample consists of approximately 79,000 clones, approximately 83% of them appearing once. Sequenced material: CD4+ or CD8+ T cells sorted from blood, taken in a trial of the OX40 agonist ivuxolimab. These receptors all come from an adult with an advanced solid tumor such as melanoma, head and neck, liver or kidney cancer. CDR3s include the opening cysteine and the closing phenylalanine or tryptophan. D genes are given only for firm matches. The listing skips clone size in some rows; elsewhere it reads once, few, many or a size class.

V gene: TRBV20-1; J gene: TRBJ2-7; D gene: -; clone size: -; CDR3 protein: CSARRAYEQYF; CDR3 DNA: TGCAGTGCTCGCCGGGCGTACGAGCAGTACTTC
V gene: TRBV30; J gene: TRBJ1-1; D gene: -; clone size: few; CDR3 protein: CAWKWGANTEAFF; CDR3 DNA: TGTGCCTGGAAGTGGGGTGCGAACACTGAAGCTTTCTTT
V gene: TRBV12-5; J gene: TRBJ1-1; D gene: -; clone size: once; CDR3 protein: CACLVANTEAFF; CDR3 DNA: TGTGCTTGCCTTGTCGCTAACACTGAAGCTTTCTTT
V gene: TRBV6-5; J gene: TRBJ1-2; D gene: -; clone size: -; CDR3 protein: CASSLGANYGYTF; CDR3 DNA: TGTGCCAGCAGTCTGGGGGCTAACTATGGCTACACCTTC
V gene: TRBV5-4; J gene: TRBJ1-4; D gene: TRBD1; clone size: few; CDR3 protein: CASSFGQGKGEKLFF; CDR3 DNA: TGTGCCAGCAGCTTCGGACAGGGGAAAGGTGAAAAACTGTTTTTT
V gene: TRBV7-9; J gene: TRBJ2-1; D gene: -; clone size: -; CDR3 protein: CASSLAATRAHNEQFF; CDR3 DNA: TGTGCCAGCAGCTTAGCGGCTACTAGGGCACACAATGAGCAGTTCTTC
V gene: TRBV11-3; J gene: TRBJ1-1; D gene: -; clone size: -; CDR3 protein: CASSFSGEDTEAFF; CDR3 DNA: TGTGCCAGCAGCTTTTCAGGGGAAGACACTGAAGCTTTCTTT
V gene: TRBV5-6; J gene: TRBJ2-1; D gene: -; clone size: once; CDR3 protein: CASSWGGQGAYNEQFF; CDR3 DNA: TGTGCCAGCAGCTGGGGAGGGCAGGGGGCCTACAATGAGCAGTTCTTC
V gene: TRBV5-8; J gene: TRBJ1-4; D gene: TRBD1; clone size: -; CDR3 protein: CASSFGQGLREKLFF; CDR3 DNA: TGTGCCAGCAGCTTTGGACAGGGGCTAAGAGAAAAACTGTTTTTT
V gene: TRBV19; J gene: TRBJ2-3; D gene: -; clone size: once; CDR3 protein: CASSIDMGGTDTQYF; CDR3 DNA: TGTGCCAGTAGTATAGACATGGGGGGCACAGATACGCAGTATTTT
V gene: TRBV11-3; J gene: TRBJ2-3; D gene: -; clone size: -; CDR3 protein: CASTPGRGKGTDTQYF; CDR3 DNA: TGTGCCAGCACCCCTGGAAGGGGGAAAGGCACAGATACGCAGTATTTT
V gene: TRBV6-5; J gene: TRBJ1-2; D gene: -; clone size: -; CDR3 protein: CASTGDNYGYTF; CDR3 DNA: TGTGCCAGCACGGGAGATAACTATGGCTACACCTTC
V gene: TRBV7-9; J gene: TRBJ1-5; D gene: TRBD1; clone size: -; CDR3 protein: CASSLSSQGNQPQHF; CDR3 DNA: TGTGCCAGCAGCTTAAGTTCACAGGGGAATCAGCCCCAGCATTTT
V gene: TRBV11-3; J gene: TRBJ2-3; D gene: -; clone size: once; CDR3 protein: CASSLGSFWATDTQYF; CDR3 DNA: TGTGCCAGCAGCTTAGGCTCTTTCTGGGCCACAGATACGCAGTATTTT
V gene: TRBV6-1; J gene: TRBJ2-5; D gene: -; clone size: -; CDR3 protein: CASSATREETQYF; CDR3 DNA: TGTGCCAGCAGTGCCACCAGGGAAGAGACCCAGTACTTC
V gene: TRBV5-1; J gene: TRBJ1-1; D gene: TRBD1; clone size: -; CDR3 protein: CASSPRRTGITEAFF; CDR3 DNA: TGCGCCAGCAGCCCGCGTAGGACAGGGATCACTGAAGCTTTCTTT
V gene: TRBV19; J gene: TRBJ1-3; D gene: -; clone size: -; CDR3 protein: CASTPGGGAGNTIYF; CDR3 DNA: TGTGCCAGTACCCCAGGCGGGGGAGCTGGAAACACCATATATTTT
V gene: TRBV9; J gene: TRBJ1-1; D gene: -; clone size: -; CDR3 protein: CASSVAGLETEAFF; CDR3 DNA: TGTGCCAGCAGCGTAGCAGGGCTTGAAACTGAAGCTTTCTTT